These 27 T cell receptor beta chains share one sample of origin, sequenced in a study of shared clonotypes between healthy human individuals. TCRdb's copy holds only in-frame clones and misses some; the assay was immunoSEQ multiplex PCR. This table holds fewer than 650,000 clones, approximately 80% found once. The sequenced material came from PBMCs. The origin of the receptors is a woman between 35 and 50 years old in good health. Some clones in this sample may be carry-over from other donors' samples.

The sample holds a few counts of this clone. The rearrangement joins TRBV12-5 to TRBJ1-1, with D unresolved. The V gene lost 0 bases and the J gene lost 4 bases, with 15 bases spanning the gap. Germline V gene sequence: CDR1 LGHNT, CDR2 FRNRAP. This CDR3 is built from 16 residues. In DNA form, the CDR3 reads TGTGCTAGTGGTTTGGTACTGAGTGGGTTTGGCACTGAAGCTTTCTTT. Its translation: CASGLVLSGFGTEAFF.

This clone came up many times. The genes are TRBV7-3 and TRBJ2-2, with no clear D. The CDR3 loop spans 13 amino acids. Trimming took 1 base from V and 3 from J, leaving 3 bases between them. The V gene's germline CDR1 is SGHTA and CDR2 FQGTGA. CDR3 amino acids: CASSLKDTGELFF. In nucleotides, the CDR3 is TGTGCCAGCAGCTTAAAGGACACCGGGGAGCTGTTTTTT.

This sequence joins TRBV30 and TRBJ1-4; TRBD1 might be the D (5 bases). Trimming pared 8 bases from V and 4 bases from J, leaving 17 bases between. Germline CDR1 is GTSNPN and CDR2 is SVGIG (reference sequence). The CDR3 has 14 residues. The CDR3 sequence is CAGSGGTGNEKLFF. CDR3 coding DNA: TGTGCCGGGTCGGGGGGGACGGGTAATGAAAAACTGTTTTTT.

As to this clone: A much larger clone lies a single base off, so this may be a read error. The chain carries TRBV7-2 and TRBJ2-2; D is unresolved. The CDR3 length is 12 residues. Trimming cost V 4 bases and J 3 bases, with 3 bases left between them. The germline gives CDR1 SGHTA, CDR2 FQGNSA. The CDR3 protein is CASSSYTGELFF. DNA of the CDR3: TGTGCCAGCAGCTCCTACACCGGGGAGCTGTTTTTT.

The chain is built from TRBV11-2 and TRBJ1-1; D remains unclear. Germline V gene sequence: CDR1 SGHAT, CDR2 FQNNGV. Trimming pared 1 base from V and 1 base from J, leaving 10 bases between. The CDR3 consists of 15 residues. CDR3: CASSLVAFRNTEAFF. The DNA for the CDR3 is TGTGCCAGCAGCTTAGTCGCTTTTCGGAACACTGAAGCTTTCTTT.

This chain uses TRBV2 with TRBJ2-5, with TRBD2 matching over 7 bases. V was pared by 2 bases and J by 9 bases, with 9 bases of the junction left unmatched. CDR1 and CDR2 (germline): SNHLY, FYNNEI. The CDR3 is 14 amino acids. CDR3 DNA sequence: TGTGCCAGCAGTGAAACCCTAGCGGTTAGGGCCCAGTACTTC. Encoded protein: CASSETLAVRAQYF.

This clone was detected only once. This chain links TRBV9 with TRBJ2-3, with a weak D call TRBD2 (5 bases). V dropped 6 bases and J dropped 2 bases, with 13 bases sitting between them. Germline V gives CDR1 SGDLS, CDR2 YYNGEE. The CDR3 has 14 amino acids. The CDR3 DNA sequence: TGTGCCAGCAACGAGGGCGGATACACAGATACGCAGTATTTT. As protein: CASNEGGYTDTQYF.

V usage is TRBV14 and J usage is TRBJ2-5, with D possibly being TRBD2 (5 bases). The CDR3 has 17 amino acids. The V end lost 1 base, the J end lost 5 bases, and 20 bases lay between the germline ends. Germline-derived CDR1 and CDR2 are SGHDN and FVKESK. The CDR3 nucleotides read TGTGCCAGCAGCCAAGGTCTAGTAATTGGTCCGGGGGAGACCCAGTACTTC. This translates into CASSQGLVIGPGETQYF.

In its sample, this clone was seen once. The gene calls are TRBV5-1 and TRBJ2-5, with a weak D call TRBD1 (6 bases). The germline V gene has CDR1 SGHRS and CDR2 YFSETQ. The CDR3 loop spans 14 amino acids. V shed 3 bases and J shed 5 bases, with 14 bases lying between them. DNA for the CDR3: TGCGCCAGCAGCTCCTGGACAGAGGGGGAGACCCAGTACTTC. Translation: CASSSWTEGETQYF.

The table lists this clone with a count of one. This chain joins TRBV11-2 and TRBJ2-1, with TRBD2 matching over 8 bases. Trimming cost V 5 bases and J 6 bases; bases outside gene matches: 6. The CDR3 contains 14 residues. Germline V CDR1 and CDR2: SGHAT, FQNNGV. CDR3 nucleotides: TGTGCCAGCAGCCCTATAGCGGGAAGCAATGAGCAGTTCTTC. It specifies CASSPIAGSNEQFF.

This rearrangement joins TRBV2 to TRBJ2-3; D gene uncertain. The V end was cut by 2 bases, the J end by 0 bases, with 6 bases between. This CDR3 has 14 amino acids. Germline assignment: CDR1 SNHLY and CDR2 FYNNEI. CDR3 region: CASSELLSTDTQYF. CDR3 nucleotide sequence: TGTGCCAGCAGTGAACTTCTTAGCACAGATACGCAGTATTTT.

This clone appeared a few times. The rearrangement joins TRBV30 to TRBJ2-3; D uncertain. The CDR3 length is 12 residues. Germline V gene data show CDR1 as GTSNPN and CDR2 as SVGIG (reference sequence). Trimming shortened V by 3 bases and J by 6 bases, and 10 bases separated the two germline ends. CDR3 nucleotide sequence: TGTGCCTGGAGGGGCCCGGCCGATACGCAGTATTTT. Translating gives CAWRGPADTQYF.

The CDR3 sequence is CASSLGQQYQETQYF. CDR3 sequence (DNA): TGCGCCAGCAGCTTGGGACAGCAGTACCAAGAGACCCAGTACTTC. V is TRBV5-1 and J is TRBJ2-5; TRBD1 is a possible D gene (5 bases). The CDR3 has 15 amino acids. Trimming shortened V by 0 bases and J by 0 bases, and 9 bases separated the two germline ends. The germline V gene has CDR1 SGHRS and CDR2 YFSETQ.

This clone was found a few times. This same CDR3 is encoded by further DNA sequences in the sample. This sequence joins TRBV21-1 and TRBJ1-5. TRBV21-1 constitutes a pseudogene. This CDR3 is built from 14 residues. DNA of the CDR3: TGTGCCAGCAGCAAAGGAGGGAGCAATCAGCCCCAGCATTTT. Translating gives CASSKGGSNQPQHF.

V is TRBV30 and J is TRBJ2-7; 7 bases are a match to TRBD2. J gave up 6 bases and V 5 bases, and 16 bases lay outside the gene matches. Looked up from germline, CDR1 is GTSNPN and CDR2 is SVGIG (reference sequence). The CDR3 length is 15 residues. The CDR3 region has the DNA TGTGCCTGGGCCCCCGTAGGGACTAACTCGGGCGAGCAGTACTTC. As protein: CAWAPVGTNSGEQYF.

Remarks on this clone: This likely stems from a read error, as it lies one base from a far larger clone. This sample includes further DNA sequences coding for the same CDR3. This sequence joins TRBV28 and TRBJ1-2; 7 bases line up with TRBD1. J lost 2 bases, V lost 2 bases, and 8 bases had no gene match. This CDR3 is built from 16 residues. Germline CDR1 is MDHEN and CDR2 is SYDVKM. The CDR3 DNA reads TGTGCCAGCAGTTTAGAGCCCGGGACAGCAAACTATGGCTACACCTTC. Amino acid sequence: CASSLEPGTANYGYTF.

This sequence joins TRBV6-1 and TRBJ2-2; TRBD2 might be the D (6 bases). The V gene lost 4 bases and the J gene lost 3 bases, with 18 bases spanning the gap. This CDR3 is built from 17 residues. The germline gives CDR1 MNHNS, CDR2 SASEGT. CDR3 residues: CASSATLGSPHTGELFF. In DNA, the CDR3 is TGTGCCAGCAGTGCGACCCTCGGGAGCCCCCACACCGGGGAGCTGTTTTTT.

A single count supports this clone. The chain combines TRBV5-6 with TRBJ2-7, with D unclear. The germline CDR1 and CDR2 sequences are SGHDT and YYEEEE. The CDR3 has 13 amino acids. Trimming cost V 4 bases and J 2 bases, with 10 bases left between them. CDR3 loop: CASSQRVTYEQYF. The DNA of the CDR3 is TGTGCCAGCAGCCAAAGGGTCACCTACGAGCAGTACTTC.

DNA of the CDR3: TGTGCCAGCAGTTTCCAAGCAGGTACTGAAGCTTTCTTT. It is translated as CASSFQAGTEAFF. The chain carries TRBV27 and TRBJ1-1; D is unclear. The CDR3 has 13 residues. Trimming took off 3 bases at V and 5 bases at J, with 10 bases between the two ends. CDR1 is MNHEY and CDR2 is SMNVEV in the germline V gene (reference sequence).

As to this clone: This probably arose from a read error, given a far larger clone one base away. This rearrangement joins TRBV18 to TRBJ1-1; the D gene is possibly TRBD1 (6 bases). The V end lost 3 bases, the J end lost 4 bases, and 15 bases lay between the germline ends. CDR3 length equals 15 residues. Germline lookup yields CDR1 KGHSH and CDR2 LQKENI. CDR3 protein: CASSPWTAMSTEAFF. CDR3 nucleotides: TGTGCCAGCTCACCCTGGACAGCCATGAGCACTGAAGCTTTCTTT.

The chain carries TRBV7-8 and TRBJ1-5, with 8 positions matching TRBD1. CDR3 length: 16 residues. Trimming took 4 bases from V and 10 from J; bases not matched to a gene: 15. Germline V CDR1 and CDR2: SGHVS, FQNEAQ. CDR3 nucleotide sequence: TGTGCCAGCAGCTCTACCGGGACAGGCCCAAATGCACCCCAGCATTTT. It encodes CASSSTGTGPNAPQHF.

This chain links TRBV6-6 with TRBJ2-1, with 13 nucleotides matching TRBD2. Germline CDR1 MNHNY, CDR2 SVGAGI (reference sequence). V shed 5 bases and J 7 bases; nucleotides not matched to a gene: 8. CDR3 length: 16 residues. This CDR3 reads CASSNDGTSGKNEQFF. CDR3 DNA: TGTGCCAGCAGTAACGACGGGACTAGCGGGAAAAATGAGCAGTTCTTC.

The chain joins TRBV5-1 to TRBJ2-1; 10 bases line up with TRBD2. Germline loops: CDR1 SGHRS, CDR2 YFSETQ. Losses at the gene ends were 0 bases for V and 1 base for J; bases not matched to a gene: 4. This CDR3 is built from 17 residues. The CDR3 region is CASSLEAGGPSYNEQFF. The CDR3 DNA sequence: TGCGCCAGCAGCTTGGAAGCGGGAGGGCCTTCCTACAATGAGCAGTTCTTC. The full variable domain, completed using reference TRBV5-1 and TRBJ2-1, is KAGVTQTPRYLIKTRGQQVTLSCSPISGHRSVSWYQQTPGQGLQFLFEYFSETQRNKGNFPGRFSGRQFSNSRSEMNVSTLELGDSALYLCASSLEAGGPSYNEQFFGPGTRLTVL.

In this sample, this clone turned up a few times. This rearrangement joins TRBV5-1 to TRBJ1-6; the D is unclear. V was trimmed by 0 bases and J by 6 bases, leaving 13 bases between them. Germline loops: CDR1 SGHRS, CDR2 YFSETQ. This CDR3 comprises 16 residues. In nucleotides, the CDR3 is TGCGCCAGCAGCTTGGGGAGCCTAGGGAGTAATTCACCCCTCCACTTT. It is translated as CASSLGSLGSNSPLHF.

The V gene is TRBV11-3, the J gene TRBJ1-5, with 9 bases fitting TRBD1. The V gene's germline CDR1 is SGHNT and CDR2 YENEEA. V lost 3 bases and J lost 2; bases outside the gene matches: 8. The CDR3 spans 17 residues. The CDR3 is CASSFQRGDRGNQPQHF. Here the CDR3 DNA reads TGTGCCAGCAGCTTTCAGAGGGGGGACAGGGGCAATCAGCCCCAGCATTTT.

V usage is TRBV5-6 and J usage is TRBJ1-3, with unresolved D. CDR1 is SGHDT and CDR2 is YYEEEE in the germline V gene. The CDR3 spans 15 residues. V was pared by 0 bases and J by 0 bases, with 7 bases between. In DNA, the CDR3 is TGTGCCAGCAGCTTGGCCGGCAGCTCTGGAAACACCATATATTTT. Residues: CASSLAGSSGNTIYF.

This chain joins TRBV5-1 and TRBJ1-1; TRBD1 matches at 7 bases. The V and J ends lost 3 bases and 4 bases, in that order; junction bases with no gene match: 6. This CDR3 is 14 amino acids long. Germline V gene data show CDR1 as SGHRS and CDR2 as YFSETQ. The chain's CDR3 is CASSSTGQSTEAFF. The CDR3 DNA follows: TGCGCCAGCAGCTCGACAGGGCAGAGCACTGAAGCTTTCTTT.